The subject of this entry is one T cell receptor beta chain. Expressed TCRB transcripts were sequenced because the entire RNA isolate underwent reverse transcription. Naive, central memory and regulatory T cell samples yielded about 3.57 million reads on average. Here immunoSEQ multiplex PCR was the method, and the copy in TCRdb shows in-frame clones only, minus some. The sample holds 900,000 or so clones, 15% to 20% seen once. This record comes from a study of beta chain features in type 1 diabetes. The CDR3 spans 15 residues. CDR1 is MNHNY, CDR2 SVGAGI, per germline (reference sequence). V lost 2 bases, J lost 0 bases, and 10 bases lay in between. A CD45RO/CCR7/CD25/CD127/CD95/CD27 panel sorted naive, central memory, regulatory and stem cell-like memory CD4+ cells.

The material sequenced was naive CD4+ T cells from blood. This sequence was found in a woman younger than 30 in good health. This chain links TRBV6-6 with TRBJ1-2; no clear D. The CDR3 region is CASSYNGGSNYGYTF. CDR3 coding DNA: TGTGCCAGCAGTTACAACGGAGGCTCTAACTATGGCTACACCTTC.